This TCR beta chain was sequenced during a study of cytomegalovirus exposure and HLA in healthy donors. Across the whole study: Among about 400 genotyped donors, around 80% fell in the Caucasian-associated ancestry cluster. Study-wide results and limits: Cytomegalovirus association was listed for about 170 TCR beta chains.

Comments on this clone: No antigen is known for it.

The PCR employed 60 Vbeta primers together with 13 Jbeta primers. Data came from immunoSEQ multiplex PCR; TCRdb stores just in-frame clones and leaves some out. The sample contains 85,000 to 130,000 clones, approximately 78% of which appear only once. The CDR3 runs to 15 residues. CDR1 and CDR2 (germline): MNHEY, SVGAGI. Losses at the gene ends were 4 bases for V and 6 bases for J; bases not matched to a gene: 9. The sample was PBMCs. This chain connects TRBV6-5 to TRBJ1-2; 9 bases fit TRBD1. The TCR comes from a woman aged 40 to 55 in good health and CMV-seronegative. The CDR3 sequence is CASSFDRGGVDGYTF. CDR3 nucleotide sequence: TGTGCCAGCAGTTTCGACAGGGGGGGGGTCGATGGCTACACCTTC.